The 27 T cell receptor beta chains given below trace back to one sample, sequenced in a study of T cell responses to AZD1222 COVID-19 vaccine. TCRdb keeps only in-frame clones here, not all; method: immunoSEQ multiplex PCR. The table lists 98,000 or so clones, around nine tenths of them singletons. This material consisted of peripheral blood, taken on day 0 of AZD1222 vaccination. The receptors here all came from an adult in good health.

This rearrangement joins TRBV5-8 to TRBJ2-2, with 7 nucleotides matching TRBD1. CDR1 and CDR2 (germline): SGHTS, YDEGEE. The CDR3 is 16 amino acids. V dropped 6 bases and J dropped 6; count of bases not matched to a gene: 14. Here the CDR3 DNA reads TGTGCCAGCACCTTAGACGGACAGGTCAAGGCCGGGGAGCTGTTTTTT. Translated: CASTLDGQVKAGELFF.

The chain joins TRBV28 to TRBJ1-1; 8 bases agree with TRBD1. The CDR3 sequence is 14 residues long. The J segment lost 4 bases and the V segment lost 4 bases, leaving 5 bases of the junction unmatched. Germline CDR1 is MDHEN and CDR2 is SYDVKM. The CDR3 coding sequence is TGTGCCAGCAGTTCGGACAGGGAAGTCACTGAAGCTTTCTTT. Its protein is CASSSDREVTEAFF.

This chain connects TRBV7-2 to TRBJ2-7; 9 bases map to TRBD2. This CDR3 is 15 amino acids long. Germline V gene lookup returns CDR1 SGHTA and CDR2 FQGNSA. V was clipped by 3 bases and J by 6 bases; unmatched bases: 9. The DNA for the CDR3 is TGTGCCAGCAGCTTTCAGCGGGAGGTGAGGGGCGAGCAGTACTTC. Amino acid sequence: CASSFQREVRGEQYF. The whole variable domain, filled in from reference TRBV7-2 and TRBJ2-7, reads GAGVSQSPSNKVTEKGKDVELRCDPISGHTALYWYRQSLGQGLEFLIYFQGNSAPDKSGLPSDRFSAERTGGSVSTLTIQRTQQEDSAVYLCASSFQREVRGEQYFGPGTRLTVT.

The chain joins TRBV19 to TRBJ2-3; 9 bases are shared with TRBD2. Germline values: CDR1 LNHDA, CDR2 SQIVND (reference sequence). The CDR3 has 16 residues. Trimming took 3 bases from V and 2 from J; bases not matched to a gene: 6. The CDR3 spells CASSIWLAGNTDTQYF. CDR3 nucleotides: TGTGCCAGTAGTATTTGGCTAGCGGGGAACACAGATACGCAGTATTTT.

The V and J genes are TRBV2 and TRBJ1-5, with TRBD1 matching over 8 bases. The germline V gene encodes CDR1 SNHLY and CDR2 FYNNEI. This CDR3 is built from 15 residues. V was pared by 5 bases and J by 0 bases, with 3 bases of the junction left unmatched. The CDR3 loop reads CASSRQGSSNQPQHF. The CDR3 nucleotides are TGTGCCAGCAGTCGACAGGGGTCTAGCAATCAGCCCCAGCATTTT.

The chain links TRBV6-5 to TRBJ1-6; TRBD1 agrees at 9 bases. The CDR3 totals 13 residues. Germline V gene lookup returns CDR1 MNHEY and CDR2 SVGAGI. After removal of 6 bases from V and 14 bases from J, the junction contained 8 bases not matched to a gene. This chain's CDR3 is CASRATGGFALHF. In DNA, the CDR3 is TGTGCCAGCAGAGCTACAGGGGGCTTTGCCCTCCACTTT.

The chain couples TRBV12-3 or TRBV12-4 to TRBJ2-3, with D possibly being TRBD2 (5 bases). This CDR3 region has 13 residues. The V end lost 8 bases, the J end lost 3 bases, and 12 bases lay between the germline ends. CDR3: CASGERTTDTQYF. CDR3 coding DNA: TGTGCCAGCGGCGAGCGGACTACAGATACGCAGTATTTT.

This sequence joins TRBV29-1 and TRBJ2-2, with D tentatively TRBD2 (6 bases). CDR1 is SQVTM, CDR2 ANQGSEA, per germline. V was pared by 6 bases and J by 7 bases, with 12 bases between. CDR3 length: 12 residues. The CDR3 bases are TGCAGCGTCCGGACCGGGAGCGGGGAGCTGTTTTTT. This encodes CSVRTGSGELFF.

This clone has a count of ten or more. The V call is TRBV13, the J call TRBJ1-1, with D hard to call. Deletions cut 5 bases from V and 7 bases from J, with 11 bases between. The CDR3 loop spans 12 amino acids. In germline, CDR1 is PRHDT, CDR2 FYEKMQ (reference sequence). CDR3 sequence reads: CASSGIYYEAFF. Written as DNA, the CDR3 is TGTGCCAGCAGCGGAATTTATTATGAAGCTTTCTTT.

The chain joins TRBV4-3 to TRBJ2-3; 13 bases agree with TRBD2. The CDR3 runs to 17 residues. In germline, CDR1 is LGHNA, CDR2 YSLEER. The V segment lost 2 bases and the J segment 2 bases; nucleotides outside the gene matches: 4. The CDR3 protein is CASSQLGLAGATDTQYF. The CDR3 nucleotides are TGCGCCAGCAGCCAACTAGGACTAGCGGGAGCCACAGATACGCAGTATTTT.

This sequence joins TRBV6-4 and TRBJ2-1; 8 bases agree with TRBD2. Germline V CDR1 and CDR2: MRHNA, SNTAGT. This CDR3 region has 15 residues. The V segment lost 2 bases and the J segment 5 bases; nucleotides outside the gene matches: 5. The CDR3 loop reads CASSDIRGGNNEQFF. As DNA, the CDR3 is TGTGCCAGCAGTGACATCCGGGGGGGAAACAATGAGCAGTTCTTC.

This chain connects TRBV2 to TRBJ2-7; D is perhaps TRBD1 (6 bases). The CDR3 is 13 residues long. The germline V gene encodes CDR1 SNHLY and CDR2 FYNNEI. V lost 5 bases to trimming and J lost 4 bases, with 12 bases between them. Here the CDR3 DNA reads TGTGCCAGCAGTAACCAACAGGGTTACGAGCAGTACTTC. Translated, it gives CASSNQQGYEQYF.

The CDR3 sequence is CASSQTGTRHNEQFF. CDR3 in DNA: TGCGCCAGCAGCCAGACCGGGACTAGACACAATGAGCAGTTCTTC. V and J are TRBV4-1 and TRBJ2-1; TRBD2 aligns across 8 bases. Trimming removed 3 bases from V and 5 bases from J; junction bases left unmatched: 6. From germline, CDR1 is MGHRA and CDR2 YSYEKL. The CDR3 runs 15 residues.

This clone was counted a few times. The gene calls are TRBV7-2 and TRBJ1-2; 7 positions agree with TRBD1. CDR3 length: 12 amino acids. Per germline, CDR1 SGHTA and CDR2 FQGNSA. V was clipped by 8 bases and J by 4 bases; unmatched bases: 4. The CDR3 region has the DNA TGTGCCAGCCGGCGGGACAGCTATGGCTACACCTTC. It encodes CASRRDSYGYTF.

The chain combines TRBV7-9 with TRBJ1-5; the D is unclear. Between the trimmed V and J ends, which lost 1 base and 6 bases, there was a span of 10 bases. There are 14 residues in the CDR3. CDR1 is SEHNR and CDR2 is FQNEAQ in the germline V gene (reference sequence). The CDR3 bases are TGTGCCAGCAGCTTAGACGGTTCGCGTCAGCCCCAGCATTTT. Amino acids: CASSLDGSRQPQHF.

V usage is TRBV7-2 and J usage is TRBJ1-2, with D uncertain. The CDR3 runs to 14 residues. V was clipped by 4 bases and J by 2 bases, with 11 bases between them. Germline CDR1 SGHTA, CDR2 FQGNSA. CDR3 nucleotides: TGTGCCAGCAGCTCGTACACCAAAAACTATGGCTACACCTTC. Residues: CASSSYTKNYGYTF. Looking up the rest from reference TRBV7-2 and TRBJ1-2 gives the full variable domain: GAGVSQSPSNKVTEKGKDVELRCDPISGHTALYWYRQSLGQGLEFLIYFQGNSAPDKSGLPSDRFSAERTGGSVSTLTIQRTQQEDSAVYLCASSSYTKNYGYTFGSGTRLTVV.

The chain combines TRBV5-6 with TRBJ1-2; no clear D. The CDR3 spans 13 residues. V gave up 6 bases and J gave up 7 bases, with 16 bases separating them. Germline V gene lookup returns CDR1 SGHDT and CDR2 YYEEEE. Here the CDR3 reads CASIEMGWGGYTF. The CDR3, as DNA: TGTGCCAGCATCGAGATGGGGTGGGGTGGCTACACCTTC.

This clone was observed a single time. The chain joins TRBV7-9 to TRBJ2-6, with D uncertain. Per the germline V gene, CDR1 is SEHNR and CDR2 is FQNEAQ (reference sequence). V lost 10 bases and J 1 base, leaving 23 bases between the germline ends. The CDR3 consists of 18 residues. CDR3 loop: CATPFVDESPSGANVLTF. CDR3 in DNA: TGTGCCACACCTTTTGTGGACGAATCACCTTCTGGGGCCAACGTCCTGACTTTC. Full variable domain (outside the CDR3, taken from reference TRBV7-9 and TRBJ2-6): DTGVSQNPRHKITKRGQNVTFRCDPISEHNRLYWYRQTLGQGPEFLTYFQNEAQLEKSRLLSDRFSAERPKGSFSTLEIQRTEQGDSAMYLCATPFVDESPSGANVLTFGAGSRLTVL.

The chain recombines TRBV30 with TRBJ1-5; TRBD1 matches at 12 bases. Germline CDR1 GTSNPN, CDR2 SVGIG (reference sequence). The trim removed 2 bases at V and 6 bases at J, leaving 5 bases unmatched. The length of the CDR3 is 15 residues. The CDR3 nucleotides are TGTGCCTGGAGTTCGGGACAGGGGGCAGTTCAGCCCCAGCATTTT. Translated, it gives CAWSSGQGAVQPQHF.

This CDR3 reads CATGSRGLGYGYTF. CDR3 sequence (DNA): TGTGCCACCGGCTCCAGGGGATTGGGGTATGGCTACACCTTC. This chain uses TRBV7-3 with TRBJ1-2, with D tentatively TRBD1 (6 bases). V lost 10 bases and J 5 bases, leaving 20 bases between the germline ends. CDR1 is SGHTA and CDR2 is FQGTGA in the germline V gene. The CDR3 is 14 amino acids.

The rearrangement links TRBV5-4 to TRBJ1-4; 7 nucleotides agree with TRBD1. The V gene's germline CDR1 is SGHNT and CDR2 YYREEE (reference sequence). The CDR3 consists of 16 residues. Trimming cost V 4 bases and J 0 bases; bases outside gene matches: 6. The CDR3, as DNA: TGTGCCAGCAGCGGACCAGGGACAGCAACTAATGAAAAACTGTTTTTT. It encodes CASSGPGTATNEKLFF.

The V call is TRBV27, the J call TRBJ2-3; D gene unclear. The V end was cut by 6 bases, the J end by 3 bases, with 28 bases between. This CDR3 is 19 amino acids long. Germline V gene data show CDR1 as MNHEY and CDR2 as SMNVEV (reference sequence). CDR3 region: CASSRVLEAFRFVTDTQYF. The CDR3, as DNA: TGTGCCAGCAGCCGAGTGTTAGAGGCTTTTCGGTTCGTGACAGATACGCAGTATTTT.

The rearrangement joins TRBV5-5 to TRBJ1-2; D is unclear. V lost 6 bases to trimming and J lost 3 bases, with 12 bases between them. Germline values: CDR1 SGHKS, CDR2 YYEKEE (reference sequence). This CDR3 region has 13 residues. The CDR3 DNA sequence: TGTGCCAGCATCCCCGGACCCTACTATGGCTACACCTTC. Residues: CASIPGPYYGYTF.

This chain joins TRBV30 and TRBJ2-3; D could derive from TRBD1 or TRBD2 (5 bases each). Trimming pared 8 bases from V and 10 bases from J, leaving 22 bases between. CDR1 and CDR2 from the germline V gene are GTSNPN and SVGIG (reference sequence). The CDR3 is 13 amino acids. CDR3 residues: CAGDGAFRSSQYF. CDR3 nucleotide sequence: TGTGCCGGGGACGGGGCCTTCAGATCCTCGCAGTATTTT.

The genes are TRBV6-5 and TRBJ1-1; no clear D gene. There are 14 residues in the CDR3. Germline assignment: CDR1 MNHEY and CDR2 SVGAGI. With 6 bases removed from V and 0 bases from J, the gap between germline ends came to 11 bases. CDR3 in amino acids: CASRRSKMNTEAFF. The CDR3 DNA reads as TGTGCCAGCAGGCGAAGTAAGATGAACACTGAAGCTTTCTTT.

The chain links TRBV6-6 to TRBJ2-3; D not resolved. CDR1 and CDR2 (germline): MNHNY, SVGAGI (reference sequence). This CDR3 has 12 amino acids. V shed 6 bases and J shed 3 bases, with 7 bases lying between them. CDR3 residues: CASRAGTDTQYF. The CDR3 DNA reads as TGTGCCAGCAGGGCTGGAACAGATACGCAGTATTTT.

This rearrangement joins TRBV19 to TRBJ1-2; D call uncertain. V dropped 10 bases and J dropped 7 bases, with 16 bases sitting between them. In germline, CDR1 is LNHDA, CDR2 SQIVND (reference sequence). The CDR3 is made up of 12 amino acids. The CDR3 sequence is CAMPSTATGYTF. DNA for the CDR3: TGTGCCATGCCTTCAACCGCCACTGGCTACACCTTC.